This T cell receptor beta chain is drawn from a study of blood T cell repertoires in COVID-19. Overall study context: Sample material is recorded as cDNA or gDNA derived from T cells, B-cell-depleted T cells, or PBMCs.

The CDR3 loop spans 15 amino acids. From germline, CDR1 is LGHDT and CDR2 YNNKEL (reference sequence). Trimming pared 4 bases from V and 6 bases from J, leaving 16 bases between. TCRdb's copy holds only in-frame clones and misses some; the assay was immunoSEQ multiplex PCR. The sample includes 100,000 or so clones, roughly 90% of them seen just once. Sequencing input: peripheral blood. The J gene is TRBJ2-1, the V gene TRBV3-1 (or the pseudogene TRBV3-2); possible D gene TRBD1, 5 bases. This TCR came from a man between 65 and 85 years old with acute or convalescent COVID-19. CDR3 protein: CASSPPRVWGNEQFF. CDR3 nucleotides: TGTGCCAGCAGCCCCCCCAGGGTCTGGGGCAATGAGCAGTTCTTC.